The 10 T cell receptor beta chains reported below all come from one sample, sequenced in a study of cytomegalovirus exposure and HLA in healthy donors. Vbeta (60) and Jbeta (13) primers were used in the PCR. Using immunoSEQ multiplex PCR, the repertoire was profiled, and TCRdb retains in-frame clones only, with some absent. Here the sample spans some 130,000 clones, over 60% being singletons. The specimen was PBMCs. The receptors stem from a male donor in good health and CMV-seropositive.

This clone has just a few counts. The chain employs TRBV25-1 and TRBJ2-2; 11 bases align to TRBD2. The V gene end was trimmed by 2 bases and the J gene end by 5 bases; junction bases not matched to a gene: 4. The CDR3 sequence is 16 residues long. CDR1 and CDR2 (germline): MGHDK, SYGVNS. Written as DNA, the CDR3 is TGTGCCAGCAGTGAAGGGACTAGCGGCTATACCGGGGAGCTGTTTTTT. Its translation: CASSEGTSGYTGELFF.

The chain is built from TRBV25-1 and TRBJ2-5; 11 positions agree with TRBD2. The DNA end favors TRBJ2-7, so the J call may be wrong. The CDR3 is 16 residues long. Germline values: CDR1 MGHDK, CDR2 SYGVNS. CDR3: CASSDQIAGGLYEQYF. The CDR3 DNA follows: TGTGCCAGCAGTGATCAAATAGCGGGAGGGTTATACGAGCAGTACTTC.

This clone appeared a single time. This chain links TRBV6-1 with TRBJ1-2; 7 positions agree with TRBD1. Germline-derived CDR1 and CDR2 are MNHNS and SASEGT. The CDR3 has 13 residues. The V and J ends lost 4 bases and 5 bases, in that order; junction bases with no gene match: 4. CDR3 DNA: TGTGCCAGCAGTGTGTCGGGACAGTATGGCTACACCTTC. This sequence encodes CASSVSGQYGYTF.

The chain combines TRBV5-1 with TRBJ1-2, with TRBD1 matching over 11 bases. Germline CDR1 SGHRS, CDR2 YFSETQ. Trimming cost V 4 bases and J 6 bases; bases outside gene matches: 8. The CDR3 spans 15 residues. The CDR3 DNA follows: TGCGCCAGCAGCGCCCTGGACAGGGGGCAAGATGGCTACACCTTC. Its protein product is CASSALDRGQDGYTF.

This clone was observed a single time. CDR3 DNA: TGTGCCAGCAGTTTAGCAGCGGGGGGCCGAGAGACCCAGTACTTC. Its translation: CASSLAAGGRETQYF. This sequence joins TRBV27 and TRBJ2-5, with 9 bases that match TRBD2. CDR1 and CDR2 (germline): MNHEY, SMNVEV (reference sequence). Trimming at V came to 2 bases and at J to 4 bases, leaving 5 bases not matched to a gene. The CDR3 has 15 residues.

This clone was seen only once. The rearrangement uses TRBV28 and TRBJ2-5, with TRBD2 matching over 9 bases. The J call is uncertain, as TRBJ2-7 better fits the DNA end. Germline V gene lookup returns CDR1 MDHEN and CDR2 SYDVKM. This CDR3 comprises 15 residues. The CDR3 DNA is TGTGCCAGCACCCTTAGGACTAGCGCAACCTACGAGCAGTACTTC. Encoded protein: CASTLRTSATYEQYF.

On this clone itself: The sample carries other DNA sequences with the same CDR3. This chain joins TRBV9 and TRBJ1-4; 7 bases fit TRBD1. Trimming at V came to 4 bases and at J to 2 bases, leaving 5 bases not matched to a gene. The germline V gene encodes CDR1 SGDLS and CDR2 YYNGEE. The CDR3 consists of 15 residues. In DNA, the CDR3 is TGTGCCAGCAGCCCGACAGGGACGACTAATGAAAAACTGTTTTTT. This gives the protein CASSPTGTTNEKLFF. Variable domain in full (rest from reference TRBV9 and TRBJ1-4): DSGVTQTPKHLITATGQRVTLRCSPRSGDLSVYWYQQSLDQGLQFLIQYYNGEERAKGNILERFSAQQFPDLHSELNLSSLELGDSALYFCASSPTGTTNEKLFFGSGTQLSVL.

The chain joins TRBV11-2 to TRBJ2-6; TRBD1 aligns across 7 bases. There are 18 residues in the CDR3. The V segment lost 5 bases and the J segment 0 bases; nucleotides outside the gene matches: 10. Germline lookup yields CDR1 SGHAT and CDR2 FQNNGV. CDR3 sequence reads: CASSPRTGLNSGANVLTF. The CDR3 bases are TGTGCCAGCAGCCCCCGGACAGGCCTCAACTCTGGGGCCAACGTCCTGACTTTC.

The chain carries TRBV5-1 and TRBJ1-5, with D unclear. Germline CDR1 is SGHRS and CDR2 is YFSETQ. CDR3 size: 14 residues. Trimming cost V 3 bases and J 3 bases, with 10 bases left between them. CDR3 DNA: TGCGCCAGCAGCTACGACGGGAACAATCAGCCCCAGCATTTT. This translates into CASSYDGNNQPQHF.

This sequence joins TRBV5-6 and TRBJ2-7; 8 positions agree with TRBD2. The CDR3 extends over 14 amino acids. V lost 4 bases to trimming and J lost 2 bases; unmatched junction nucleotides: 5. Germline V CDR1 and CDR2: SGHDT, YYEEEE. DNA of the CDR3: TGTGCCAGCAGCGCGGCGGGGGGAACCTACGAGCAGTACTTC. Encoded protein: CASSAAGGTYEQYF.